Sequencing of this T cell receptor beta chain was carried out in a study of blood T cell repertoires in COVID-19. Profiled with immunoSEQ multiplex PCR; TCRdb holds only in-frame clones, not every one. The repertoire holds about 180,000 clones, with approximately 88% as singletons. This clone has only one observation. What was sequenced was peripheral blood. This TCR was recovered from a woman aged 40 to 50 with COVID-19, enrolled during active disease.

DNA for the CDR3: TGTGCCAGTAGTATACCGGGACTAGATACGCAGTATTTT. Its translation: CASSIPGLDTQYF. The chain employs TRBV19 and TRBJ2-3; the D gene is possibly TRBD2 (6 bases). Germline V gene sequence: CDR1 LNHDA, CDR2 SQIVND (reference sequence). V lost 2 bases and J lost 5, with 8 bases in between. This CDR3 has 13 amino acids.